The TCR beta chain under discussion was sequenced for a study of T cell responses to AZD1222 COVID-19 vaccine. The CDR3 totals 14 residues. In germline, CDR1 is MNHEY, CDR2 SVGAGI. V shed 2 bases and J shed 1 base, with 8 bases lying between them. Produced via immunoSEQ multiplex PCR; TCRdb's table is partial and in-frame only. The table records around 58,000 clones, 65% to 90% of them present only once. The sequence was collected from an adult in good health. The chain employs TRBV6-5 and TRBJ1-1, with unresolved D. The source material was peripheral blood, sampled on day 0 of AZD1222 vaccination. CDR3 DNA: TGTGCCAGCAGTTACAGGCGACAGAACACTGAAGCTTTCTTT. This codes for CASSYRRQNTEAFF.